This T cell receptor beta chain was recorded in a study of shared clonotypes between healthy human individuals. Regarding the study as a whole: Despite large depth, sorted-subset datasets appeared incompletely sequenced.

This was a deep-level run. The sorted-subset replicate PCRs were given 150 to 250 ng DNA, which is approximately 30,000 T cell genomes. Clones were sequenced by immunoSEQ multiplex PCR, and TCRdb holds only the in-frame ones, with some missing. The data show about 980,000 clones, with more than 75% seen just once and around 1.4% held by the top ten. The V and J ends lost 5 bases and 2 bases respectively, with 19 bases between them. The germline CDR1 and CDR2 sequences are LNHDA and SQIVND (reference sequence). This CDR3 has 16 amino acids. Points on this clone: Its antigen is unknown.

The sequenced material came from memory CD4+ T cells sorted from blood. The sample's subset: CD45RA-negative fraction. The chain carries TRBV19 and TRBJ2-7; possibly TRBD1 or TRBD2 for D (6 bases each). The sequence derives from a man aged 18 to 29 in good health. The CDR3 sequence is CASSGVGRGEAYEQYF. DNA for the CDR3: TGTGCCAGTAGTGGTGTAGGAAGGGGGGAAGCCTACGAGCAGTACTTC.